A single sample gave rise to the 20 T cell receptor beta chains below, sequenced in a study of post-analysis software for immune sequencing data (dated by TCRdb to between 2014 and 2017). The library was prepared using PCR. Sequencing used an Illumina HiSeq 2500. To reduce PCR and sequencing biases, unique molecular identifiers were built into the TCR beta cDNA libraries. TCRdb took the public reads, trimmed them with fastp at Q25, ran MiXCR for clone calling and kept in-frame beta chains. Each CDR3 protein appears once, grouped with its most common genes and DNA. This sample gives about 560,000 distinct CDR3 sequences in total; roughly 40% of them show up just once. The top ten hold roughly 1.7% of the sample. These receptors have no identified antigens. What the research found in general, with its limitations: Significantly higher frequencies in patients than in controls were found for several TRBV segments, including TRBV5-6, TRBV5-1 and TRBV20-1.

Input material: blood. These receptor sequences come from a girl aged 5 to 17 with multiple sclerosis.

With respect to this clonotype: At one of its ends the junction is not consistent with the germline gene, which may arise from a read error. The CDR3 here is CSVEDRLQGFYGNTF. The CDR3, as DNA: TGCAGCGTTGAAGATCGGCTACAGGGGTTTTATGGCAACACCTTC. The chain recombines TRBV29-1 with TRBJ1-2, with TRBD1 matching over 7 bases. Germline values: CDR1 SQVTM, CDR2 ANQGSEA. This CDR3 has 15 residues.

The chain links TRBV27 to TRBJ1-2; TRBD1 aligns across 8 bases. This CDR3 contains 16 residues. Germline CDR1 MNHEY, CDR2 SMNVEV (reference sequence). Trimming removed 4 bases from V and 4 bases from J; junction bases left unmatched: 11. Here the CDR3 reads CASSSDRGATSYGYTF. CDR3 DNA: TGTGCCAGCAGTTCCGACAGGGGCGCCACCTCCTATGGCTACACCTTC.

The rearrangement joins TRBV4-1 to TRBJ2-7; D possibly corresponds to TRBD2 (6 bases). Germline V gene sequence: CDR1 MGHRA, CDR2 YSYEKL. The CDR3 consists of 14 residues. V was cut by 4 bases and J by 2 bases, with 12 bases left in between. The CDR3 DNA is TGCGCCAGCAGCCTTAGACTAGAAGCCTACGAGCAGTACTTC. It translates to CASSLRLEAYEQYF.

The chain recombines TRBV27 with TRBJ2-1; 7 bases match TRBD1. The V and J ends lost 0 bases and 0 bases, in that order; junction bases with no gene match: 8. The CDR3 is 18 amino acids. The V gene's germline CDR1 is MNHEY and CDR2 SMNVEV (reference sequence). CDR3 amino acids: CASSLSPGDRVSYNEQFF. Written as DNA, the CDR3 is TGTGCCAGCAGTTTATCGCCCGGAGACAGGGTCTCCTACAATGAGCAGTTCTTC.

The chain uses TRBV6-5 and TRBJ1-5; no reliable D call. Trimming removed 4 bases at V and 2 bases at J, with 15 bases between. Germline assignment: CDR1 MNHEY and CDR2 SVGAGI. The CDR3 is made up of 16 amino acids. As DNA, the CDR3 is TGTGCCAGCAGTTCACGGCGGCGTACGGGCAATCAGCCCCAGCATTTT. It is translated as CASSSRRRTGNQPQHF.

This chain connects TRBV5-1 to TRBJ1-5; maybe TRBD1 (6 bases). This CDR3 is 15 amino acids long. Germline V gene lookup returns CDR1 SGHRS and CDR2 YFSETQ. Deletions cut 3 bases from V and 6 bases from J, with 16 bases between. The CDR3 protein is CASSSSAGGGQPQHF. The CDR3 nucleotides read TGCGCCAGCAGCTCCAGCGCGGGGGGCGGTCAGCCCCAGCATTTT.

This clonotype has just a few counts. The rearrangement links TRBV7-8 to TRBJ1-2, with D unclear. Trimming left V 1 base short and J 4 bases short, with 16 bases between. Germline V gives CDR1 SGHVS, CDR2 FQNEAQ. This CDR3 comprises 16 residues. The CDR3 bases are TGTGCCAGCAGCTTAGTGGAAGACTTCCTGGGCTATGGCTACACCTTC. This sequence encodes CASSLVEDFLGYGYTF.

The chain links TRBV5-1 to TRBJ1-6; 8 nucleotides line up with TRBD1. CDR3 length: 16 amino acids. With 0 bases clipped from V and 9 bases from J, the junction kept 8 bases outside the gene matches. Germline loops: CDR1 SGHRS, CDR2 YFSETQ. CDR3 nucleotide sequence: TGCGCCAGCAGCTTGGGACAGGGGTTTGGGGGTTCACCCCTCCACTTT. Residues: CASSLGQGFGGSPLHF.

The chain is built from TRBV13 and TRBJ2-1, with unresolved D. There are 12 residues in the CDR3. CDR1 and CDR2 (germline): PRHDT, FYEKMQ (reference sequence). The V gene lost 4 bases and the J gene lost 9 bases, with 10 bases spanning the gap. The CDR3 loop reads CASSSLEIEQFF. The CDR3 nucleotides are TGTGCCAGCAGCTCTCTGGAGATTGAGCAGTTCTTC. Full variable domain (outside the CDR3, taken from reference TRBV13 and TRBJ2-1): AAGVIQSPRHLIKEKRETATLKCYPIPRHDTVYWYQQGPGQDPQFLISFYEKMQSDKGSIPDRFSAQQFSDYHSELNMSSLELGDSALYFCASSSLEIEQFFGPGTRLTVL.

Details on this clonotype: At one end the junction does not follow the germline gene, possibly because of a read error. The chain has TRBV29-1 and TRBJ2-7; 11 bases agree with TRBD2. Germline CDR1 SQVTM, CDR2 ANQGSEA. The CDR3 extends over 14 amino acids. DNA for the CDR3: TGCAGCGTGGAAGCTAGCGGGGGGCCCTACGAGCAGTACTTC. Translated, it gives CSVEASGGPYEQYF.

The rearrangement uses TRBV7-2 and TRBJ1-2; 7 positions agree with TRBD1. J lost 1 base, V lost 5 bases, and 10 bases had no gene match. CDR1 and CDR2 (germline): SGHTA, FQGNSA. This CDR3 is 16 amino acids long. The CDR3 nucleotides read TGTGCCAGCAGCATAACAATCGGACAGGATAACTATGGCTACACCTTC. It codes for CASSITIGQDNYGYTF. Full variable domain (missing parts from reference TRBV7-2 and TRBJ1-2): GAGVSQSPSNKVTEKGKDVELRCDPISGHTALYWYRQSLGQGLEFLIYFQGNSAPDKSGLPSDRFSAERTGGSVSTLTIQRTQQEDSAVYLCASSITIGQDNYGYTFGSGTRLTVV.

This clonotype showed up just a few times. This chain links TRBV29-1 with TRBJ2-1; TRBD1 agrees at 9 bases. The CDR3 has 13 residues. Germline CDR1 is SQVTM and CDR2 is ANQGSEA. V lost 7 bases, J lost 7 bases, and 8 bases stayed unmatched. The CDR3 nucleotides read TGCAGCGACCGCCGGGACAGGGTAAATGAGCAGTTCTTC. As protein: CSDRRDRVNEQFF.

The V and J genes are TRBV10-3 and TRBJ2-1; tentatively, D is TRBD1 (6 bases). Trimming took 4 bases from V and 5 from J, leaving 12 bases between them. Germline V gives CDR1 ENHRY, CDR2 SYGVKD. The CDR3 has 14 amino acids. CDR3 sequence (DNA): TGTGCCATCAGTGCACAAGCAGGGGACAATGAGCAGTTCTTC. Amino acids: CAISAQAGDNEQFF.

The chain carries TRBV4-1 and TRBJ1-1; D is unresolved. V lost 1 base and J lost 0, with 6 bases in between. Germline V gene sequence: CDR1 MGHRA, CDR2 YSYEKL. This CDR3 comprises 14 residues. The CDR3 coding sequence is TGCGCCAGCAGCCAAGCAAGATTGAACACTGAAGCTTTCTTT. This translates into CASSQARLNTEAFF.

The chain carries TRBV9 and TRBJ1-2; TRBD1 might be the D (5 bases). The V end lost 5 bases, the J end lost 5 bases, and 25 bases lay between the germline ends. CDR3 length equals 17 residues. Germline V gives CDR1 SGDLS, CDR2 YYNGEE. The CDR3 reads CASSGLGRLETEYGYTF. CDR3 in DNA: TGTGCCAGCAGTGGGTTAGGGCGACTCGAGACAGAATATGGCTACACCTTC.

A few counts support this clonotype. The rearrangement uses TRBV5-1 and TRBJ2-7, with D hard to call. Germline V gene sequence: CDR1 SGHRS, CDR2 YFSETQ. The CDR3 runs to 14 residues. Trimming took off 0 bases at V and 2 bases at J, with 9 bases between the two ends. The CDR3 region is CASSLAGYPYEQYF. For the CDR3, the DNA is TGCGCCAGCAGCTTGGCCGGGTACCCCTACGAGCAGTACTTC.

V and J are TRBV6-2 or TRBV6-3 and TRBJ2-7; a weak D match, TRBD1 (5 bases). Germline V gene data show CDR1 as MNHEY and CDR2 as SVGEGT. CDR3 length: 17 residues. V was cut by 2 bases and J by 0 bases, with 17 bases left in between. CDR3 loop: CASSYRAGMPDSYEQYF. CDR3 sequence (DNA): TGTGCCAGCAGTTACCGGGCAGGGATGCCCGACTCCTACGAGCAGTACTTC.

The chain links TRBV28 to TRBJ2-3; 7 bases fit TRBD1. The CDR3 spans 15 residues. CDR1 MDHEN and CDR2 SYDVKM come from the germline V gene. V was clipped by 7 bases and J by 3 bases; unmatched bases: 10. CDR3 in amino acids: CASTDPRGPTDTQYF. In nucleotides, the CDR3 is TGTGCCAGCACAGACCCAAGGGGGCCTACAGATACGCAGTATTTT.

This chain links TRBV7-3 with TRBJ2-3; 9 bases fit TRBD2. The germline V gene encodes CDR1 SGHTA and CDR2 FQGTGA. The CDR3 contains 14 residues. The V gene end was trimmed by 5 bases and the J gene end by 4 bases; junction bases not matched to a gene: 4. CDR3 in amino acids: CASSVGLAADTQYF. The CDR3 coding sequence is TGTGCCAGCAGCGTGGGACTAGCCGCAGATACGCAGTATTTT.

The chain is built from TRBV29-1 and TRBJ2-7; a possible D gene is TRBD2 (5 bases). V was shortened by 6 bases and J by 0 bases, with 9 bases between the two germline ends. Germline-derived CDR1 and CDR2 are SQVTM and ANQGSEA. The CDR3 runs to 12 residues. The CDR3 region is CSVTGNSYEQYF. DNA for the CDR3: TGCAGCGTGACGGGGAACTCCTACGAGCAGTACTTC.